The sequence of this T cell receptor beta chain was determined in a study of OX40 agonist ivuxolimab in advanced cancers. At the level of the study: People in dose escalation had one of these cancers: hepatocellular carcinoma, melanoma, renal cell or head and neck cancer.

Points from the study as a whole: Antigen specificity of clonally expanded peripheral T cells was not established. Expanded clones were, on average, more numerous among CD8+ T cells than CD4+.

CDR3 length equals 14 residues. Germline V gives CDR1 MNHEY, CDR2 SMNVEV (reference sequence). Note on this clone: What it binds is not known.

Clones were read by immunoSEQ multiplex PCR, and TCRdb kept only the in-frame ones, dropping some. This repertoire shows approximately 64,000 clones, roughly 80% found once; its top ten account for about 3.7%. This TCR came from an adult with an advanced solid tumor such as melanoma, head and neck, liver or kidney cancer. The chain has TRBV27 and TRBJ2-5; 7 nucleotides align to TRBD2. The better agreement between TRBJ2-7 and the DNA end casts doubt on the J call. The sequencing used CD4+ or CD8+ T cells sorted from blood, collected in a trial of the OX40 agonist ivuxolimab. CDR3 sequence (DNA): TGTGCCAGCAGTTTATCCGGGCGGGAGAGCGAGCAGTACTTC. It codes for CASSLSGRESEQYF.